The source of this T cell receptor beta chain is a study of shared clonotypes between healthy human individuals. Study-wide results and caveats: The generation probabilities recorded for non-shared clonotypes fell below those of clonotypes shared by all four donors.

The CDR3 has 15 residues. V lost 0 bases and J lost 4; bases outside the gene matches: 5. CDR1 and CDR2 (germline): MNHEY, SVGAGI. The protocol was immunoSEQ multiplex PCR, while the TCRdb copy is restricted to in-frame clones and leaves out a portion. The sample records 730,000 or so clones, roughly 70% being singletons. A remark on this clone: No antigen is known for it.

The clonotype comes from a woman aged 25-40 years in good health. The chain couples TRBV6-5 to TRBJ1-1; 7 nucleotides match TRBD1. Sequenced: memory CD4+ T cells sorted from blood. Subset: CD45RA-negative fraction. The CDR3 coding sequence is TGTGCCAGCAGTTACTCACGAACAGGGGTCACTGAAGCTTTCTTT. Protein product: CASSYSRTGVTEAFF.